The TCR beta chain under discussion was sequenced for a study of blood T cell repertoires in COVID-19. CDR1 and CDR2 from the germline V gene are MNHNY and SVGAGI (reference sequence). The V gene lost 2 bases and the J gene lost 10 bases, with 6 bases spanning the gap. The CDR3 contains 11 residues. Per the authors' pipeline: Amplifying reference gene primers gave estimates of nucleated cell counts. Some clones are missing from TCRdb's copy, which holds only in-frame ones; the method was immunoSEQ multiplex PCR. The D gene and trimming were derived from the DNA, and the V and J assignments and clone size from that table. The sample has about 330,000 clones; 87% are singletons.

Sample: peripheral blood. The sequence came from a man aged 25-45 years with COVID-19, enrolled during active disease. This chain uses TRBV6-6 with TRBJ2-1; D is unresolved. The CDR3 reads CASSYRREQFF. CDR3 in DNA: TGTGCCAGCAGTTACCGGCGGGAGCAGTTCTTC.